The rows below give T cell receptor beta chains drawn from one sample of a study of cytomegalovirus exposure and HLA in healthy donors. The assay was immunoSEQ multiplex PCR, and TCRdb's table has in-frame clones only and misses some. The sample has some 120,000 clones, around 80% seen once; the top ten hold over 10%. The specimen sequenced was PBMCs. These TCRs come from a woman aged 55-75 years in good health and CMV-seropositive. CDR3s include the opening cysteine and the closing phenylalanine or tryptophan. D genes are given only for firm matches. Size values are once, few and many counts, or a class for expanded clones, and some rows have none.

d_gene | j_gene | abundance | v_gene | CDR3nt | CDR3aa
TRBD1 | TRBJ1-1 | - | TRBV7-9 | TGTGCCAGCAGCTTAACAGGGGTAGCTGAAGCTTTCTTT | CASSLTGVAEAFF
TRBD1 | TRBJ1-2 | - | TRBV7-2 | TGTGCCAGCAGCCGGGGACAGGGCGATGGCTACACCTTC | CASSRGQGDGYTF
TRBD1 | TRBJ1-5 | - | TRBV6-1 | TGTGCCAGCAGTCAACGGACAGGGAGTCAGCCCCAGCATTTT | CASSQRTGSQPQHF
- | TRBJ2-7 | - | TRBV28 | TGTGCCAGCAGCCAACAGTCCCGGGACAACTACGAGCAGTACTTC | CASSQQSRDNYEQYF
TRBD2 | TRBJ2-5 | - | TRBV7-2 | TGCGCCAGCAGCTCCTCTAGCGGGGGAGGGCAAGAGACCCAGTACTTC | CASSSSSGGGQETQYF
TRBD1 | TRBJ2-1 | - | TRBV6-6 | TGTGCCAGCAGTATACCGGGACAGGGCACTGAGCAGTTCTTC | CASSIPGQGTEQFF
- | TRBJ1-4 | - | TRBV5-4 | TGTGCCAGCAGCTTATACAGCGGGGAAAAACTGTTTTTT | CASSLYSGEKLFF
TRBD1 | TRBJ1-5 | - | TRBV6-1 | TGTGCCAGCAATCTAGTGGACAGGGTAGGACAGCCCCAGCATTTT | CASNLVDRVGQPQHF
- | TRBJ2-5 | - | TRBV19 | TGTGCCAGTAGTGAGGATAGAGAGACCCAGTACTTC | CASSEDRETQYF
- | TRBJ1-1 | - | TRBV18 | TGTGCCAGCTCACCATCCCCAGGGTGGGGCACTGAAGCTTTCTTT | CASSPSPGWGTEAFF
TRBD2 | TRBJ2-1 | - | TRBV20-1 | TGCAGTGCTATATCTAGCGGGGCGCTCTTCTTC | CSAISSGALFF
- | TRBJ2-5 | - | TRBV19 | TGTGCCAGTAGTACTCAGACCCTACAGACAGGACAGTGGGCCCAGTACTTC | CASSTQTLQTGQWAQYF
- | TRBJ1-2 | - | TRBV20-1 | TGCAGTGCTAGCAGTACCGCCTTC | CSASSTAF
TRBD1 | TRBJ1-2 | - | TRBV5-5 | TGTGCCAGCAGCCCGGGACAGGGGTCCTTTGACTATGGCTACACCTTC | CASSPGQGSFDYGYTF
TRBD1 | TRBJ1-1 | - | TRBV18 | TGTGCCAGCTCACCACCCCAGGGGGCAGCTTTCTTT | CASSPPQGAAFF
TRBD1 | TRBJ1-1 | - | TRBV9 | TGTGCCAGCAGAGCCGGGACAGGGGGCTCGTGGACTGAAGCTTTCTTT | CASRAGTGGSWTEAFF
TRBD1 | TRBJ2-5 | - | TRBV5-1 | TGCGCCAGCAGCCGATCGCCAGGGGGCGCGGGAGAGACCCAGTACTTC | CASSRSPGGAGETQYF
TRBD2 | TRBJ2-1 | few | TRBV5-1 | TGCGCCAGCAGCTTGGTTCTAGCGGGCTTGAATGAGCAGTTCTTC | CASSLVLAGLNEQFF
- | TRBJ2-5 | - | TRBV7-2 | TGTGCCAGCAGCTCCCGGGGGAGTGGGCTTGGGGGCCAAGAGACCCAGTACTTC | CASSSRGSGLGGQETQYF
TRBD1 | TRBJ2-3 | - | TRBV7-8 | TGTGCCACCGGACAGGGAGAAACAGATACGCAGTATTTT | CATGQGETDTQYF
- | TRBJ2-7 | few | TRBV14 | TGTGCCAGCAGTCACTCTATCTCCAGGGAGCAGTACTTC | CASSHSISREQYF
- | TRBJ2-6 | - | TRBV14 | TGTGCCAGCAGCCAAGTTACGAGCCGGGGGGCCAACGTCCTGACTTTC | CASSQVTSRGANVLTF
- | TRBJ2-1 | - | TRBV5-1 | TGCGCCAGCAGCGGGGCTTCGGATGAGCAGTTCTTC | CASSGASDEQFF
TRBD2 | TRBJ2-2 | - | TRBV25-1 | TGTGCCAGCAGTGAAGAAGCGGGAGCGGGTGAAACCGGGGAGCTGTTTTTT | CASSEEAGAGETGELFF
TRBD2 | TRBJ2-1 | once | TRBV6-1 | TGTGTCAGCAGTGGGTGGTTAGCGGGACTTTACAATGAGCAGTTCTTC | CVSSGWLAGLYNEQFF
- | TRBJ1-1 | - | TRBV5-4 | TGTGCCAGCAGCTTGCAACGGAGTTTGAACACTGAAGCTTTCTTT | CASSLQRSLNTEAFF
TRBD1 | TRBJ1-1 | - | TRBV6-5 | TGTGCCAGCAGTTACGGAGGGGGCATGAACACTGAAGCTTTCTTT | CASSYGGGMNTEAFF
- | TRBJ2-1 | medium-sized | TRBV7-2 | TGTGCCAGCAGAAACTCGTGGCTTCCAGGGGGGAATGAGCAGTTCTTC | CASRNSWLPGGNEQFF
- | TRBJ2-3 | - | TRBV6-5 | TGTGCCAGCAGTTACAGGGCCAGGGGTGATACGCAGTATTTT | CASSYRARGDTQYF